Sequencing of this T cell receptor beta chain was carried out in a study of shared clonotypes between healthy human individuals. This CDR3 is 12 amino acids long. Germline CDR1 is MNHEY and CDR2 is SVGAGI. V gave up 6 bases and J gave up 6 bases, with 11 bases separating them. Clones were sequenced by immunoSEQ multiplex PCR, and TCRdb holds only the in-frame ones, with some missing. The sample yields roughly 2 million clones, 85% to 95% seen once. The source of this sequence is a man aged 18 to 35 in good health. J is TRBJ1-1 and V is TRBV6-5; tentative D call: TRBD1 (6 bases). The sequenced material came from naive CD4+ T cells sorted from blood. Specified subset: CD45RA+ positively selected. CDR3 DNA: TGTGCCAGCAGCTCCTGGACAGCTGAAGCTTTCTTT. It specifies CASSSWTAEAFF.